This is a list of T cell receptor beta chains from one sample in a study of blood T cell repertoires in COVID-19. Here immunoSEQ multiplex PCR was the method, and the copy in TCRdb shows in-frame clones only, minus some. The sample contains over 20,000 clones, more than 85% of which appear only once. Sequencing used peripheral blood. The receptors come from a man in his sixties or seventies with active COVID-19. The CDR3 runs from the conserved cysteine through the conserved F or W. A D gene is named only where the DNA matches it firmly. Not every row has a clone size; where given, it reads once, few, many or a size class.

V	D	size	J	CDR3	DNA
TRBV28	TRBD1	.	TRBJ1-5	CASRRGGPNQPQHF	TGTGCCAGCAGACGAGGGGGCCCCAATCAGCCCCAGCATTTT
TRBV6-1	TRBD1	.	TRBJ1-6	CASSEHDTGVGSPLHF	TGTGCCAGCAGTGAACACGACACAGGGGTTGGTTCACCCCTCCACTTT
TRBV7-9	TRBD1	.	TRBJ1-3	CASSLARPGQLSGNTIYF	TGTGCCAGCAGCTTAGCTCGACCGGGACAGCTATCTGGAAACACCATATATTTT
TRBV9	.	few	TRBJ2-1	CASSVGGDYNEQFF	TGTGCCAGCAGCGTAGGCGGGGACTACAATGAGCAGTTCTTC
TRBV29-1	.	.	TRBJ2-3	CSVSGWSTDTQYF	TGCAGCGTTTCCGGGTGGAGCACAGATACGCAGTATTTT
TRBV10-3	TRBD2	.	TRBJ2-1	CAIMKAGVGDEQFF	TGTGCCATCATGAAAGCGGGAGTGGGGGATGAGCAGTTCTTC
TRBV3-1/TRBV3-2	.	.	TRBJ1-5	CASSQAFRGVEPQHF	TGTGCCAGCAGCCAAGCATTTCGGGGAGTTGAGCCCCAGCATTTT
TRBV19	TRBD1	.	TRBJ1-5	CASSKDRGSLNQPQHF	TGTGCCAGTAGTAAGGACAGGGGGAGTTTGAATCAGCCCCAGCATTTT
TRBV27	.	.	TRBJ1-1	CASSPLRGWSGKAFF	TGTGCCAGCAGTCCCCTTCGAGGGTGGAGCGGAAAAGCTTTCTTT
TRBV13	TRBD2	.	TRBJ2-3	CVTRGSTDTQYF	TGTGTCACGCGGGGGAGCACAGATACGCAGTATTTT
TRBV5-5	.	once	TRBJ2-7	CASSAGSSYEQYF	TGTGCCAGCAGCGCGGGCAGCTCCTACGAGCAGTACTTC
TRBV28	TRBD1	.	TRBJ1-4	CASSSRQGSEKLFF	TGTGCCAGCAGTTCCCGACAGGGTAGTGAAAAACTGTTTTTT
TRBV13	TRBD1	.	TRBJ1-2	CASSLQGAANGYTF	TGTGCCAGCAGCTTACAGGGGGCAGCTAATGGCTACACCTTC
TRBV18	TRBD2	.	TRBJ2-5	CASSLYGLAIRETQYF	TGTGCCAGCTCACTCTACGGACTAGCAATTAGGGAGACCCAGTACTTC
TRBV3-1/TRBV3-2	.	.	TRBJ1-1	CASSQGATEAFF	TGTGCCAGCAGCCAGGGCGCCACTGAAGCTTTCTTT
TRBV18	TRBD1	.	TRBJ1-2	CASSPRTGWDYGYTF	TGTGCCAGCTCACCAAGGACAGGGTGGGACTATGGCTACACCTTC
TRBV7-2	.	.	TRBJ2-1	CASSPVGGLYNEQFF	TGTGCCAGCAGCCCCGTTGGGGGCCTTTACAATGAGCAGTTCTTC
TRBV28	TRBD2	.	TRBJ2-3	CASSYAGRADTQYF	TGTGCCAGCAGCTACGCAGGGAGGGCAGATACGCAGTATTTT
TRBV19	.	.	TRBJ1-5	CASSIEGQGNQPQHF	TGTGCCAGTAGTATAGAGGGGCAGGGGAATCAGCCCCAGCATTTT
TRBV19	.	.	TRBJ2-6	CASSIVEAISSGANVLTF	TGTGCCAGTAGTATAGTAGAGGCGATAAGCTCTGGGGCCAACGTCCTGACTTTC
TRBV6-2/TRBV6-3	.	.	TRBJ1-5	CASSYSVSGAPQHF	TGTGCCAGCAGTTACTCTGTGTCGGGTGCGCCCCAGCATTTT
TRBV27	TRBD1	.	TRBJ1-2	CASSLDRAYGYTF	TGTGCCAGCAGTTTAGACAGGGCCTATGGCTACACCTTC
TRBV19	TRBD1	.	TRBJ1-3	CASGQDNSGNTIYF	TGTGCCTCCGGACAGGACAACTCTGGAAACACCATATATTTT
TRBV15	TRBD2	.	TRBJ2-1	CATSSLAVSYNEQFF	TGTGCCACCAGCAGTCTAGCGGTCTCCTACAATGAGCAGTTCTTC
TRBV28	TRBD1	.	TRBJ2-3	CASSRTGGDTQYF	TGTGCCAGCAGCCGGACAGGGGGAGATACGCAGTATTTT
TRBV5-1	.	.	TRBJ1-1	CASTVGAEAFF	TGCGCCAGCACCGTGGGGGCCGAAGCTTTCTTT
TRBV5-1	.	.	TRBJ1-5	CASSLRGGNQPQHF	TGCGCCAGCAGCTTGCGGGGGGGCAATCAGCCCCAGCATTTT
TRBV7-2	TRBD1	.	TRBJ2-1	CASSVDRGNEQFF	TGTGCCAGCAGCGTGGACAGGGGAAATGAGCAGTTCTTC
TRBV7-2	.	.	TRBJ2-1	CASSLMSGPNEQFF	TGTGCCAGCAGCCTGATGAGCGGACCCAATGAGCAGTTCTTC
TRBV10-3	.	.	TRBJ2-5	CAISERPRETQYF	TGTGCCATCAGTGAGCGACCGAGGGAGACCCAGTACTTC
TRBV14	TRBD1	.	TRBJ2-7	CASSVRTGFLEQYF	TGTGCCAGCAGCGTACGGACAGGGTTTCTCGAGCAGTACTTC
TRBV4-2	.	.	TRBJ1-4	CASSPGGTNEKLFF	TGTGCCAGCAGCCCGGGAGGGACTAATGAAAAACTGTTTTTT
TRBV20-1	.	.	TRBJ2-1	CSASPGRGLNYNEQFF	TGCAGTGCTAGTCCAGGGCGGGGGCTGAACTACAATGAGCAGTTCTTC
TRBV5-6	.	.	TRBJ1-1	CASSLAFGGNLNTEAFF	TGTGCCAGCAGCTTGGCATTTGGGGGCAACTTGAACACTGAAGCTTTCTTT
TRBV12-3/TRBV12-4	.	.	TRBJ1-5	CASSLLGQPQHF	TGTGCCAGCAGTTTGTTGGGCCAGCCCCAGCATTTT
TRBV12-3/TRBV12-4	.	.	TRBJ1-2	CASSEGYGYTF	TGTGCCAGCAGTGAGGGCTATGGCTACACCTTC
TRBV29-1	TRBD2	.	TRBJ2-1	CSIYTGTSGRDEQFF	TGCAGCATCTATACCGGGACTAGCGGGAGGGATGAGCAGTTCTTC
TRBV5-6	.	.	TRBJ1-2	CASSYRDYGYTF	TGTGCCAGCAGCTACAGGGACTATGGCTACACCTTC
TRBV7-6	.	.	TRBJ2-7	CASSPHRDKGPYEQYF	TGTGCCAGCAGCCCCCACCGGGACAAGGGCCCCTACGAGCAGTACTTC
TRBV5-4	.	.	TRBJ2-2	CASSVTTANTGELFF	TGTGCCAGCAGCGTGACAACCGCGAACACCGGGGAGCTGTTTTTT
TRBV11-2	.	.	TRBJ1-1	CASSFKGAENTEAFF	TGTGCCAGCAGCTTCAAAGGGGCGGAGAACACTGAAGCTTTCTTT
TRBV27	TRBD2	.	TRBJ2-1	CASSILAGGPDEQFF	TGTGCCAGCAGTATTTTAGCGGGAGGGCCCGATGAGCAGTTCTTC
TRBV11-2	TRBD2	.	TRBJ2-1	CASSPNRASGRAIYNEQFF	TGTGCCAGCAGCCCTAATAGGGCTAGCGGGAGGGCGATCTACAATGAGCAGTTCTTC
TRBV7-9	TRBD1	.	TRBJ2-5	CASSTDRGRETQYF	TGTGCCAGCAGCACCGACAGGGGACGGGAGACCCAGTACTTC
TRBV7-3	TRBD2	.	TRBJ2-1	CASSPGLAGVNEQFF	TGTGCCAGCAGCCCGGGACTAGCGGGGGTTAATGAGCAGTTCTTC
TRBV5-1	.	once	TRBJ2-7	CASSYGTSSYEQYF	TGCGCCAGCAGCTACGGGACATCCTCCTACGAGCAGTACTTC
TRBV28	TRBD2	once	TRBJ2-1	CASSQFSGSSYNEQFF	TGTGCCAGCAGTCAATTCAGCGGGAGCTCCTACAATGAGCAGTTCTTC
TRBV28	TRBD2	.	TRBJ2-7	CASGPGGLAGDYEQYF	TGTGCCAGCGGACCGGGGGGACTAGCGGGAGATTACGAGCAGTACTTC
TRBV28	TRBD2	.	TRBJ2-1	CASRLAGGDKWDEQFF	TGTGCCAGCAGACTGGCCGGGGGGGACAAGTGGGATGAGCAGTTCTTC
TRBV5-1	TRBD2	.	TRBJ2-2	CASRGLAGDTGELFF	TGCGCCAGCAGAGGTCTAGCGGGAGATACCGGGGAGCTGTTTTTT
TRBV4-1	.	few	TRBJ1-3	CASSHRIFSGNTIYF	TGCGCCAGCAGCCACAGGATTTTCTCTGGAAACACCATATATTTT
TRBV18	.	.	TRBJ1-1	CASSKNRVNTEAFF	TGTGCCAGCTCAAAGAACAGGGTGAACACTGAAGCTTTCTTT